This T cell receptor (beta chain) emerged from a study of cytomegalovirus exposure and HLA in healthy donors. Study in general: Of several hundred genotyped donors, about 81% clustered with self-reported Caucasian donors.

This PCR relied on a set of 60 Vbeta primers and 13 Jbeta primers. The repertoire was sequenced with immunoSEQ multiplex PCR; TCRdb's copy has only in-frame clones and lacks some. The repertoire holds about 130,000 clones, with roughly 80% as singletons. Between the trimmed V and J ends, which lost 8 bases and 2 bases, there was a span of 19 bases. The CDR3 has 14 amino acids. The germline CDR1 and CDR2 sequences are GTSNPN and SVGIG (reference sequence). Findings and limits, study-wide: Among TCR sequences, most were rare, though some public TCRs appeared in many donors. Common viral pathogens seemed, in a later analysis, to connect with several of the most significant clusters.

A word on this clone: Its matching antigen is unknown.

The specimen sequenced was PBMCs. The clonotype was recovered from a man aged 18 to 29 in good health and CMV-seropositive. This sequence joins TRBV30 and TRBJ2-7; possible D gene TRBD1, 6 bases. CDR3 bases: TGTGCCGGTTACCGGGACAAGGGGACCTACGAGCAGTACTTC. Residues: CAGYRDKGTYEQYF.